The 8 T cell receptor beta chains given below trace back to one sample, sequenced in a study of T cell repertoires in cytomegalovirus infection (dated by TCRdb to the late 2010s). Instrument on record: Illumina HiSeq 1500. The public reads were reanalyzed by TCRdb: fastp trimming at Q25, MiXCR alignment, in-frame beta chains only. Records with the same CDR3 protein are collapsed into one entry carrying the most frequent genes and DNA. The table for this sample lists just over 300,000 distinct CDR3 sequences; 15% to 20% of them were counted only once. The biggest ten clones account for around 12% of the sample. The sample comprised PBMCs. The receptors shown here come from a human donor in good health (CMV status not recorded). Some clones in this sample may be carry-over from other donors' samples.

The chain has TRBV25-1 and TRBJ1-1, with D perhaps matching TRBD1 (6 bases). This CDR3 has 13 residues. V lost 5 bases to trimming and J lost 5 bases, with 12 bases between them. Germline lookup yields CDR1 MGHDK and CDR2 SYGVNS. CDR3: CASSWEGGTEAFF. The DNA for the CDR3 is TGTGCCAGCAGTTGGGAGGGGGGGACTGAAGCTTTCTTT.

The CDR3 reads CASSLPTDEQFF. Here the CDR3 DNA reads TGTGCCAGCAGCCTACCGACGGATGAGCAGTTCTTC. The V call is TRBV7-6, the J call TRBJ2-1; D remains ambiguous. Germline CDR1 and CDR2: SGHVS and FNYEAQ. Trimming took off 5 bases at V and 8 bases at J, with 10 bases between the two ends. The CDR3 extends over 12 amino acids.

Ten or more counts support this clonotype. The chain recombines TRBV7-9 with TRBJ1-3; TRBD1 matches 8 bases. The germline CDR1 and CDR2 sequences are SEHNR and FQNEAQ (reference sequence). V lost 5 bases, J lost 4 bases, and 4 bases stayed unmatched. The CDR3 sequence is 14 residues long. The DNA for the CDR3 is TGTGCCAGCAGCCTCCGACAGGGGGGAAACACCATATATTTT. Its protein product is CASSLRQGGNTIYF.

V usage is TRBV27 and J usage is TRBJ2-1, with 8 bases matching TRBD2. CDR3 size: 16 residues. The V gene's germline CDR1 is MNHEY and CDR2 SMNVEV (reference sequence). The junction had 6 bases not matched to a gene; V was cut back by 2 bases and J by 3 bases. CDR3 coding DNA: TGTGCCAGCAGTTTAGGGGGCGGGGGGAACTACAATGAGCAGTTCTTC. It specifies CASSLGGGGNYNEQFF.

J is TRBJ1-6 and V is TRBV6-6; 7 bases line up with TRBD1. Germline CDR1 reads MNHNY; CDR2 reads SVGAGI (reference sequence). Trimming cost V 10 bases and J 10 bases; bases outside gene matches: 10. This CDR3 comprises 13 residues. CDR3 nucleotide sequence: TGTGCCACCCGGGGACAGCTAAACTCACCCCTCCACTTT. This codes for CATRGQLNSPLHF.

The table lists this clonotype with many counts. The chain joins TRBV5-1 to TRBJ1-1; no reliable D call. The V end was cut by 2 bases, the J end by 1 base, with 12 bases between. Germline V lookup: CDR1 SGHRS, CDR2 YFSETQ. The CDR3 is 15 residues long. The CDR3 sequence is CASSFGWKENTEAFF. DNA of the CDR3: TGCGCCAGCAGCTTCGGGTGGAAGGAGAACACTGAAGCTTTCTTT.

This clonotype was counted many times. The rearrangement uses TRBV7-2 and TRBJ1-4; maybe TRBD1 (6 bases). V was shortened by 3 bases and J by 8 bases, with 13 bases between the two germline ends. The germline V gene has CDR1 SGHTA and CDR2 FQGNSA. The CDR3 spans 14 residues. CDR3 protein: CASSFRGLSEKLFF. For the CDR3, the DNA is TGTGCCAGCAGCTTTCGGGGGCTCTCAGAAAAACTGTTTTTT.

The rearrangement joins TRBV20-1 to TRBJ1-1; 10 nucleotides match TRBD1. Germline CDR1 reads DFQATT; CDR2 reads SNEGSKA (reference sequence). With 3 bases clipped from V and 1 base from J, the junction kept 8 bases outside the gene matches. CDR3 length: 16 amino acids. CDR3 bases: TGCAGTGCTAGTGAAGGGACAGGGGTAAAGAACACTGAAGCTTTCTTT. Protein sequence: CSASEGTGVKNTEAFF.